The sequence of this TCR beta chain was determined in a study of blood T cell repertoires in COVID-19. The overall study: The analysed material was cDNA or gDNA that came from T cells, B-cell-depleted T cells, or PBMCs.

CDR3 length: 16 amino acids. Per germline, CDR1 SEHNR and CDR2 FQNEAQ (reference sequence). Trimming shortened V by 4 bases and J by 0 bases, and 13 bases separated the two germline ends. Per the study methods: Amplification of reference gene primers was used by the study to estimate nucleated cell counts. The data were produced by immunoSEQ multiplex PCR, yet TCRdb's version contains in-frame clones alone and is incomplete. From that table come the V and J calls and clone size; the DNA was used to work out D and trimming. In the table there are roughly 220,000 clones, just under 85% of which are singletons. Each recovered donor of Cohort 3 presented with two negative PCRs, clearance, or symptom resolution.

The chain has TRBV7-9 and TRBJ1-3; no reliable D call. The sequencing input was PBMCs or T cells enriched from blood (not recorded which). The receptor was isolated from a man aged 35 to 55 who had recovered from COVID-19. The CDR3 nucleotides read TGTGCCAGCAGCTCGACCGACGCGGCCTCTGGAAACACCATATATTTT. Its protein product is CASSSTDAASGNTIYF.